What follows is one T cell receptor beta chain and its context. Its cognate antigen has yet to be identified. Base quality data are lacking; no much larger clone is found one base away. CDR1 and CDR2 were assigned from the germline V gene (reference sequence) as GTSNPN and SVGIG. Unmatched junction bases come to 20, with V trimmed by 2 bases and J by 2 bases. Inclusive of the bounding cysteine and phenylalanine, the CDR3 is 20 residues long. Only the CDR3 part of the read is kept: 60 bases, read in frame from the first base. This entry belongs to a study of cytomegalovirus exposure and HLA in healthy donors (dated by TCRdb to the late 2010s). With respect to the entire study: In an earlier analysis of roughly 500 of the donors, approximately 260 Gb of sequence data and some 100 million unique TCR beta sequences from roughly 190 million T cells were reported. An early release that covered approximately 600 HLA-typed donors contained approximately 300 gigabases of sequencing data and approximately 85 million unique TCR sequences. Of the roughly 400 genotyped donors, 81% fell in the genetic ancestry cluster associated with self-reported Caucasian donors. The aim of the study was to test whether cataloging public T cell receptors could identify signatures of past pathogen exposure. Using immunosequencing, the study profiled T cell repertoires from fewer than 850 subjects and related those repertoires to cytomegalovirus serostatus. Along with the approximately 670-subject first cohort, a separate validation cohort of over 90 different subjects was used. To predict cytomegalovirus infection status, the study brought together high-throughput TCR immunosequencing, statistical association of individual TCRs with disease status, and machine learning. A later analysis re-examined previously published TCR beta repertoires from just over 650 donors and added high-resolution HLA genotyping to investigate patterns of TCR occurrence. Rather than drawing on any new phenotypic data, the later analysis identified candidate immune exposures from TCR beta sequences and the way those sequences occurred across donors. In an earlier analysis of several hundred of the donors, high-throughput TCR beta sequencing was used to judge whether each TCR beta V gene segment behaved as functional or pseudogenic. Donor age, sex, ethnicity and CMV serostatus were compiled together with the repertoire data. In a later genetic analysis, genome-wide SNP genotypes for about three fifths of the roughly 670 donors were used, and that subset was treated as a discovery cohort. All discovery cohort repertoires had been generated using a single sequencing platform. Both class I and class II loci were covered by HLA typing, at four-digit resolution. The number of typed donors differed by locus: roughly 620-640 for A, B, C, DRB1 and DQB1; 500 to 550 for DQA1; 606 for DPA1; and around 450 for DPB1. Because of strong linkage in the cohort, roughly five DR-DQ haplotypes were treated as single units for association and clustering. Across around 400 genotyped donors of the cohort, an average of approximately 240,000 unique TCR beta nucleotide sequences per donor were sequenced, and 15% to 20% of those sequences were non-productive.

The cohort was made up of 500 to 800 healthy bone marrow donors. At the time of sampling, all cohort members were nominally healthy, though unrecorded immune exposures were likely present. The donor was CMV seronegative and was included in the group of over 300 seronegative cohort members. A peripheral blood sample was provided by each donor, and peripheral blood mononuclear cells were used for TCR beta sequencing. Genomic DNA was extracted from the blood cell samples with the Qiagen DNeasy Blood Extraction Kit. Library preparation used the immunoSEQ multiplex PCR assay. For the multiplex PCR, a mixture combining 60 forward primers for TCR Vbeta segments and 13 reverse primers for TCR Jbeta segments was used. The CDR3 region of rearranged TCR beta genes was amplified from genomic DNA with a multiplex PCR assay. Amplified TCR beta libraries were sequenced as 87-base-pair reads on the Illumina HiSeq System. In the original analysis: Across the 670 or so repertoires, a later analysis counted about 81 million unique TCR beta chains, roughly 11 million of which were shared by at least two donors. Raw reads were error-corrected and collapsed into unique sequences with a nearest-neighbor algorithm that merged closely related sequences to remove PCR and sequencing errors. CDR3 sequences were aligned to IMGT reference sequences to assign V, D and J gene segments. For a sequence to be retained, at least a six-nucleotide match to both a V gene segment and a J gene segment was required. A rearrangement counted as productive if the CDR3 had no stop codons and remained in frame with V and J, and every other rearrangement counted as non-productive. CDR3 was defined according to IMGT convention as the region running from the second conserved V-encoded cysteine to the conserved J-encoded phenylalanine. The earlier analysis of 587 of the donors excluded sequences that lacked an unambiguous match to a single V gene segment. In an earlier analysis of 587 of the donors, V segments were called functional above 56.7% productive rearrangements and were called segregating when the between-donor standard deviation exceeded 5%. To diagnose cytomegalovirus status from the catalog of TCR beta chain sequences, a statistical classification framework was built. V and J gene assignment, in a later analysis, came from comparing TCR nucleotide sequences with IMGT/GENE-DB human TR gene sequences. A later analysis assigned CDR3 sequences and most-parsimonious VDJ recombination scenarios with the TCRdist pipeline. In a later analysis, every TCR beta chain was defined by the combination of its CDR3 amino acid sequence and its V-gene family, and reads without a unique V-gene family were dropped. In a later analysis, approximately 640 highly shared, low-generation-probability nucleotide sequences were removed to address suspected cross-contamination and a sequencing artifact. A later analysis calculated a clonal expansion index for each public chain from normalized within-repertoire ranks of inferred template counts. In a later analysis, generation probabilities were computed using a VDJ recombination model fitted to out-of-frame rearrangements, and the results were checked against IGoR. Hypergeometric tests were used in a later analysis to score TCR-TCR, TCR-HLA and TCR-CMV co-occurrence, with a repertoire-size bias correction applied to the TCR pairs. False discovery rates were estimated in a later analysis by permuting HLA or CMV assignments 20 times. In a later analysis, co-occurring TCRs were grouped using DBSCAN, and TCRdist sequence similarity was added for clustering within HLA-allele-positive subsets. Co-occurrence clustering excluded repertoires with fewer than 30,000 or more than 120,000 public chains, plus five with anomalous nucleotide sharing. Drawn from immuneACCESS, this table holds only the in-frame rearrangements with V and J called that TCRdb kept. Clones are partly lost; checked studies trace under half to an unresolved V gene and leave the rest unexplained. Clonal size and the V and J genes are those of that table, whereas D and trimming came from the DNA. This sample comprises some 170,000 clones, 70% to 75% of them detected only once. About 3% of the sample is in the top ten clones.

General findings and caveats noted by the study authors: The study listed 150 to 200 TCR beta chains as associated with cytomegalovirus. A later genetic analysis associated a missense DCLRE1C variant with V-gene and J-gene trimming of TCR beta chains, and an independent cohort replicated the association. Some IMGT-functional V segments, including TRBV6-2 and TRBV6-3, could not be told apart with the 87-base-pair reads, so those segments were excluded. CMV serostatus was the only immune exposure information available for the cohort. In a later analysis, TCR association rates were found to vary across HLA loci, with the most associated TCRs seen for DRB1 alleles and the fewest for HLA-C alleles. A further reported finding was that TCR beta sequences accurately predicted the HLA-A and HLA-B alleles for most subjects in the first cohort. Strong co-occurrence of HLA alleles, especially DR and DQ, made assigning TCR associations to individual alleles difficult. Because counts were too low, seventeen rarely observed V segments, including chromosome 9 orphons, were excluded from the earlier analysis of 500 to 700 of the donors. The cohort was sequenced for TCR beta chains only, and without alpha or paired-chain data the features that could be detected were limited. According to the authors, the approach could potentially be generalized to other disease states and immunological phenotypes. A later analysis found that HLA-associated TCR beta chains were more clonally expanded and had lower generation probabilities than equally common non-associated chains. According to a later analysis, most CMV-associated TCR beta chains appeared to be HLA-restricted, and the HLA associations seemed to be driven largely by CMV exposure. Compared with the roughly 670-donor mean, donors in an Asian-associated ancestry cluster had fewer N-insertions in productive TCRs, according to a later genetic analysis. Broadly in line with IMGT annotations, most TCR beta V segments showed up in productive rearrangements about 87% or about 30% of the time in an earlier analysis of a few hundred of the donors. Most TCR sequences were observed very rarely across donors, whereas some public TCRs were present in many individuals. A later analysis reported that several top co-occurrence clusters appeared linked to parvovirus B19, influenza, CMV and Epstein-Barr virus. Because some donors lacked HLA typing at each locus, the association tests relied only on the typed subset. Cytomegalovirus status was reported to be diagnosed by the classifier with high specificity and sensitivity in both the original and validation cohorts. In a later analysis, over 15,000 TCR beta sequences were associated with specific HLA alleles at a false discovery rate of 0.05. In vitro tests confirmed that a few of the cytomegalovirus-associated TCR beta chains recognize cytomegalovirus antigens. A cluster of highly shared sequence variants was judged likely to represent a technical artifact of the sequencing pipeline. Linkage disequilibrium might explain the correlated functional status among segregating V segments, but an unknown experimental factor could not be excluded. Sequencing depth was assumed to be roughly uniform across donors in the presence/absence analyses, though that assumption may not hold.

Sequencing input: PBMCs. This receptor was taken from a male donor in good health and CMV-seronegative. The chain couples TRBV30 to TRBJ1-5; TRBD1 matches 8 bases in the middle. The nucleotides are TGTGCCTGGAGTCCGACCGACGTATATGAGACAGGGGCGGGCAATCAGCCCCAGCATTTT. This yields the protein CAWSPTDVYETGAGNQPQHF.